This passage covers 3 T cell receptor beta chains from one sample sequenced in a study of blood T cell repertoires in COVID-19. Sequencing was performed with immunoSEQ multiplex PCR; in TCRdb, only in-frame clones are kept and a portion is missing. The sample records 350,000 to 400,000 clones, 75% to 90% being singletons. Sample: peripheral blood. Source of these receptors: an older woman with COVID-19, enrolled during active disease.

The chain has TRBV19 and TRBJ1-5, with D perhaps matching TRBD1 (6 bases). The CDR3 contains 14 residues. The V end was cut by 6 bases, the J end by 7 bases, with 16 bases between. Germline V gives CDR1 LNHDA, CDR2 SQIVND (reference sequence). CDR3 nucleotide sequence: TGTGCCAGTAGCGTGCGGGGGCAGGCCCAGCCCCAGCATTTT. Translation: CASSVRGQAQPQHF.

The chain carries TRBV6-5 and TRBJ2-7; 9 nucleotides agree with TRBD1. CDR1 is MNHEY and CDR2 is SVGAGI in the germline V gene. After removal of 8 bases from V and 0 bases from J, the junction contained 8 bases not matched to a gene. The CDR3 runs 15 residues. For the CDR3, the DNA is TGTGCCAGCCGACAGGGGGTGCGATTCTCCTACGAGCAGTACTTC. Encoded protein: CASRQGVRFSYEQYF.

J is TRBJ2-3 and V is TRBV7-3, with D perhaps matching TRBD2 (6 bases). Germline V gene sequence: CDR1 SGHTA, CDR2 FQGTGA. This CDR3 comprises 14 residues. V lost 11 bases, J lost 0 bases, and 15 bases lay in between. The CDR3 loop is CASAGGGSTDTQYF. The CDR3 coding sequence is TGTGCCTCAGCGGGTGGGGGTAGCACAGATACGCAGTATTTT.